This T cell receptor (beta chain) was observed in a study of T cell responses to AZD1222 COVID-19 vaccine. The V gene's germline CDR1 is LGHDT and CDR2 YNNKEL (reference sequence). V lost 0 bases to trimming and J lost 7 bases; unmatched junction nucleotides: 2. The CDR3 is 16 residues long. With respect to this clone: Its antigen is not known.

Only in-frame clones appear in the TCRdb table, and some are missing; sequencing was by immunoSEQ multiplex PCR. Found here are around 150,000 clones, about 93% of them singletons; the top ten hold under 4.5%. Points from the study as a whole: Most donors were white British, females outnumbered males, and clonal diversity was possibly underestimated. The study found Spike-specific TCR breadth and depth rose after two AZD1222 doses.

The rearrangement links TRBV3-1 (or the pseudogene TRBV3-2) to TRBJ2-1, with TRBD2 identical over 14 bases. This receptor was taken from an adult who received the AZD1222 COVID-19 vaccine. The sample in question was peripheral blood, obtained 28 days after the second AZD1222 dose. CDR3 region: CASSQEGTSGSNEQFF. CDR3 nucleotides: TGTGCCAGCAGCCAAGAGGGGACTAGCGGGAGTAATGAGCAGTTCTTC.